This TCR beta chain was sequenced for a study of blood T cell repertoires in COVID-19. Study background: Material from acute and convalescent COVID-19 was sourced from the United States, Italy and Spain. T cells, B-cell-depleted T cells, or PBMCs provided the cDNA or gDNA that served as material.

Original analysis: From reference gene primer amplification, estimates of nucleated cell counts were derived. This table comes from immunoSEQ multiplex PCR, and its TCRdb copy is limited to in-frame clones, with some not included. The D gene and trimming were derived from the DNA, and the V and J assignments and clone size from that table. The profile shows under 150,000 clones, approximately 89% of them singletons. The sequence was collected from a human donor in a cohort sampled during active COVID-19. Sequenced input: peripheral blood.

The CDR3 spells CASTPGRGRYGYTF. In DNA form, the CDR3 reads TGTGCCAGTACCCCGGGCAGGGGGAGGTATGGCTACACCTTC. The genes are TRBV19 and TRBJ1-2; 7 bases line up with TRBD1. Losses at the gene ends were 7 bases for V and 5 bases for J; bases not matched to a gene: 10. This CDR3 is 14 amino acids long. The germline V gene encodes CDR1 LNHDA and CDR2 SQIVND (reference sequence).